This note documents a single TCR beta chain sequence. The data derive from a study of blood T cell repertoires in COVID-19. Study in general: Some COVID-19 samples were acute and others convalescent; all came from the United States, Italy and Spain. PBMCs, B-cell-depleted T cells, or T cells provided the cDNA or gDNA that made up the material.

Original processing notes: Reference gene primer amplification gave nucleated cell count estimates. Measured with immunoSEQ multiplex PCR; TCRdb has only the in-frame clones, and not every one. The D gene and trimming were derived from the DNA, and the V and J assignments and clone size from that table. The table shows around 41,000 clones, with about nine tenths occurring only once. The junction had 9 bases not matched to a gene; V was cut back by 4 bases and J by 0 bases. The germline CDR1 and CDR2 sequences are SGHTA and FQGNSA. The CDR3 spans 17 residues. The chain employs TRBV7-2 and TRBJ2-7; 10 positions agree with TRBD2. The receptor comes from a woman over 75 with active COVID-19. The sequenced material came from peripheral blood. CDR3 coding DNA: TGTGCCAGCAGCTCCGACGGGACTAGCGACAACTCCTACGAGCAGTACTTC. It yields the protein CASSSDGTSDNSYEQYF.